This T cell receptor beta chain derives from a study of blood T cell repertoires in COVID-19. On the study more broadly: Samples representing acute and convalescent COVID-19 were sourced from the United States, Italy and Spain. The cDNA or gDNA used as material had been derived from T cells, B-cell-depleted T cells, or PBMCs.

Using immunoSEQ multiplex PCR, the repertoire was profiled, and TCRdb retains in-frame clones only, with some absent. The sample gives a few hundred thousand clones, 86% of which show up once; about 9.2% is in the top ten. With regard to this clone: Other nucleotide sequences in the sample specify the same CDR3.

Germline loops: CDR1 SQVTM, CDR2 ANQGSEA. J lost 0 bases, V lost 4 bases, and 3 bases had no gene match. The CDR3 loop spans 13 amino acids. The sequencing input was peripheral blood. V and J are TRBV29-1 and TRBJ2-7, with 7 bases aligning to TRBD2. The TCR was taken from a man in his forties who had recovered from COVID-19. As DNA, the CDR3 is TGCAGCGTTGCGGGGGGAAGCTCCTACGAGCAGTACTTC. This translates into CSVAGGSSYEQYF.